Listed below are T cell receptor beta chains from one sample, sequenced in a study of early T cells in non-severe SARS-CoV-2 infection. TCRdb reprocessed the 5' RACE reads via MiXCR and lists one record per CDR3 protein. Among about 68,000 distinct CDR3 sequences listed, 10% to 15% were seen once. Specimen: whole blood. These receptor sequences come from an adult who was a healthcare worker with PCR-confirmed SARS-CoV-2 infection or an uninfected control (not recorded which). CDR3s include the opening cysteine and the closing phenylalanine or tryptophan. D genes are given only for firm matches. The size of a clone is reported for some rows only, either as once, few or many, or as a class for expanded clones.

v_gene	d_gene	abundance	j_gene	CDR3nt	CDR3aa
TRBV6-5	-	few	TRBJ1-2	TGTGCCAGCAGTTACGTGGAGGGGGTATCTTTTGGCTACACCTTC	CASSYVEGVSFGYTF
TRBV5-1	-	few	TRBJ1-2	TGCGCCAGCAGCCACGAGGGAAATTATGGCTACACCTTC	CASSHEGNYGYTF
TRBV5-6	TRBD1	few	TRBJ1-1	TGTGCCAGCAGCTTGACTGCCGGGACAGCTTTGAACACTGAAGCTTTCTTT	CASSLTAGTALNTEAFF
TRBV12-3/TRBV12-4	TRBD1	many	TRBJ2-7	TGTGCCAGCAGGCCGGGACAGGGGGCCTACGAGCAGTACTTC	CASRPGQGAYEQYF
TRBV30	-	-	TRBJ2-2	TGTGCCTGGAATGTTCTCCTGGGGACCGGGGAGCTGTTTTTT	CAWNVLLGTGELFF
TRBV6-6	TRBD2	many	TRBJ2-2	TGTGCCAGCAGTTCCCGAACTAGCGGCAACACCGGGGAGCTGTTTTTT	CASSSRTSGNTGELFF
TRBV29-1	-	many	TRBJ1-1	TGCAGCGTTGAGAGGGACGCGGGGACTGAAGCTTTCTTT	CSVERDAGTEAFF
TRBV6-2/TRBV6-3	TRBD1	few	TRBJ2-7	TGTGCCAGCAGGGGCGGAAAGAGGACAGGGTATTACGAGCAGTACTTC	CASRGGKRTGYYEQYF
TRBV19	-	many	TRBJ2-7	TGTGCCAGTAGTATAATGGGCTTAAAATCTGCCGAGCAGTACTTC	CASSIMGLKSAEQYF
TRBV14	-	few	TRBJ1-5	TGTGCCAGCAGCCAAAATCAGCCCCAGCATTTT	CASSQNQPQHF
TRBV7-9	TRBD1	few	TRBJ1-1	TGTGCCAGCAGCCTGACAGGGGGTGAGGGCACTGAAGCTTTCTTT	CASSLTGGEGTEAFF
TRBV19	-	many	TRBJ2-2	TGTGCCAGTAGTTACCCTAGGGGACACCTGAACACCGGGGAGCTGTTTTTT	CASSYPRGHLNTGELFF
TRBV25-1	TRBD1	medium-sized	TRBJ1-1	TGTGCCAGCAGTCCTGGACAGGGGAGCACTGAAGCTTTCTTT	CASSPGQGSTEAFF
TRBV30	-	many	TRBJ1-1	TGTGCCTGGAGTAGGCCCAACACTGAAGCTTTCTTT	CAWSRPNTEAFF
TRBV6-5	-	many	TRBJ1-1	TGTGCCAGCAAGGGAGGATCTGAAGCTTTCTTT	CASKGGSEAFF
TRBV25-1	-	-	TRBJ2-3	TGTGCCAGCAGTGAAGGGGCGGTGGCTACGCAGTATTTT	CASSEGAVATQYF
TRBV6-1	TRBD1	few	TRBJ1-6	TGTGCCAGCAGTGGACAGGGAGGTTCACCCCTCCACTTT	CASSGQGGSPLHF
TRBV25-1	TRBD2	-	TRBJ2-5	TGTGCCAGCAGTGCTCTAGCGGGGGGGCGAGAGACCCAGTACTTC	CASSALAGGRETQYF
TRBV6-1	TRBD1	-	TRBJ1-4	TGTGCCAGCAGGGGACAGTCGGGTGAAAAACTGTTTTTT	CASRGQSGEKLFF
TRBV7-2	-	many	TRBJ2-3	TGTGCCAGCAGCCCAGCGTTAGATACGCAGTATTTT	CASSPALDTQYF
TRBV7-8	-	-	TRBJ2-5	TGTGCCAGCAGCCGCGACAGTTTCCAAGAGACCCAGTACTTC	CASSRDSFQETQYF
TRBV4-3	-	many	TRBJ1-1	TGCGCCAGCAGCCAAGATAAGGGCCGTACTGAAGCTTTCTTT	CASSQDKGRTEAFF
TRBV20-1	-	many	TRBJ2-1	TGCAGTGCTAGAGATTGGGCTAGTGGCTCATACAATGAGCAGTTCTTC	CSARDWASGSYNEQFF
TRBV12-3/TRBV12-4	-	few	TRBJ2-5	TGTGCCAGTAGGGCAGGGCAAGAGACCCAGTACTTC	CASRAGQETQYF
TRBV7-9	TRBD2	many	TRBJ2-2	TGTGCCAGCAGCTCCGACGCAGCCGCGGGGGTGTCCGGGGAGCTGTTTTTT	CASSSDAAAGVSGELFF
TRBV9	-	few	TRBJ2-3	TGTGCCAGCGCCCAGGGGAGCACAGATACGCAGTATTTT	CASAQGSTDTQYF
TRBV10-3	-	many	TRBJ1-1	TGTGCCATCAGTGAGTCGGGAGAATGGGTGATAGGGACTGAAGCTTTCTTT	CAISESGEWVIGTEAFF
TRBV20-1	TRBD2	many	TRBJ2-5	TGCAGTGCTCGCTACTCTAGCGGGGGGGAACTGAAGACCCAGTACTTC	CSARYSSGGELKTQYF
TRBV28	TRBD1	-	TRBJ2-7	TGTGCCAGCAGTCGGGACAGGGGGCGCGAGCAGTACTTC	CASSRDRGREQYF
TRBV5-1	TRBD1	many	TRBJ1-1	TGCGCCAGCAGCTTTACAGGGGCCGGGAACACTGAAGCTTTCTTT	CASSFTGAGNTEAFF
TRBV11-3	-	many	TRBJ2-1	TGTGCCAGCAGCCCTCCCGGGACCGAAGTCAATGAGCAGTTCTTC	CASSPPGTEVNEQFF
TRBV14	-	many	TRBJ2-2	TGTGCCAGCAGCCAACAAGGAGGGGTCACCGGGGAGCTGTTTTTT	CASSQQGGVTGELFF
TRBV5-1	-	-	TRBJ1-1	TGCGCCAGCAGCTTAACGGCAACCGGGAACACTGAAGCTTTCTTT	CASSLTATGNTEAFF
TRBV13	-	few	TRBJ1-2	TGTGCCAGCAGGTCCCAGGGCCCTAACTATGGCTACACCTTC	CASRSQGPNYGYTF
TRBV27	-	-	TRBJ1-5	TGTGCCAGCAGTTTAAGAGCAGAGACCAATCAGCCCCAGCATTTT	CASSLRAETNQPQHF
TRBV20-1	-	-	TRBJ2-7	TGCAGTGCTAGAGGGGGACCCTACGAGCAGTACTTC	CSARGGPYEQYF
TRBV7-9	-	many	TRBJ2-5	TGTGCCAGCAGCTCGACGGTCACTACCCAGTACTTC	CASSSTVTTQYF
TRBV5-8	TRBD2	medium-sized	TRBJ2-1	TGTGCCAGCCGCAGTAGACTAGCGGGGGACAATGAGCAGTTCTTC	CASRSRLAGDNEQFF
TRBV7-8	-	-	TRBJ1-4	TGTGCCAGCAGCCCGCGGACAGCAATCTTCGAAAAACTGTTTTTT	CASSPRTAIFEKLFF
TRBV9	-	many	TRBJ2-5	TGTGCCAGCAGCGCCCGAGGGAAAGAGACCCAGTACTTC	CASSARGKETQYF
TRBV12-3/TRBV12-4	-	few	TRBJ2-4	TGTGCCAGCAGTTTCTCCGGGACGATAAACATTCAGTACTTC	CASSFSGTINIQYF